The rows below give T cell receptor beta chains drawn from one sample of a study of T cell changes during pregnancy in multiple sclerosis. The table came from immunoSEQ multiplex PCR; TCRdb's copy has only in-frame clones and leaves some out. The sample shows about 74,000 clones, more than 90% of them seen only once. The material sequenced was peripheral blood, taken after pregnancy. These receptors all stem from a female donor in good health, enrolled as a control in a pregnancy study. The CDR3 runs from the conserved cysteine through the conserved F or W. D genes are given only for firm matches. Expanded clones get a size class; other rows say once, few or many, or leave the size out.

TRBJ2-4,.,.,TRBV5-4,TGTGCCAGCAGCCCCACGGGAGCCGCCAACATTCAGTACTTC,CASSPTGAANIQYF
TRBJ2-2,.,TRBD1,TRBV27,TGTGCCAGCAGTATCCAGGGGGCTGCGAACACCGGGGAGCTGTTTTTT,CASSIQGAANTGELFF
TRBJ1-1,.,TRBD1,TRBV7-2,TGTGCCAGCAGAGAAGGGACAGTGAACACTGAAGCTTTCTTT,CASREGTVNTEAFF
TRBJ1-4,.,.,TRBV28,TGTGCCAGCACCGAGACAGCAACTAATGAAAAACTGTTTTTT,CASTETATNEKLFF
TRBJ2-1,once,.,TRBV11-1,TGTGCCAGCAGCCGGGACTACAATGAGCAGTTCTTC,CASSRDYNEQFF
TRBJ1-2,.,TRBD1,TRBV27,TGTGCCAGCAGTCTTAGGGCTACAGGGGATCGGGGCTACACCTTC,CASSLRATGDRGYTF
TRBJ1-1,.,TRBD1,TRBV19,TGTGCCAGTAGCCCCATAGGGGGCCCCCTGAACACTGAAGCTTTCTTT,CASSPIGGPLNTEAFF
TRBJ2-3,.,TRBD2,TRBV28,TGTGCCAGCAGTTTTTGGGCGGGAGGTGGGGTGGGGCAGTATTTT,CASSFWAGGGVGQYF
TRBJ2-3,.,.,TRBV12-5,TGTGCTAGTGGCCTGGACTACCCCACAGATACGCAGTATTTT,CASGLDYPTDTQYF
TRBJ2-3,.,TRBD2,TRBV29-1,TGCAGCGTTCCTCAAAGCGGGAACACAGATACGCAGTATTTT,CSVPQSGNTDTQYF
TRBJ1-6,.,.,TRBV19,TGTGCCAGTAGTATAGGAAGTAAACTAAATTCACCCCTCCACTTT,CASSIGSKLNSPLHF
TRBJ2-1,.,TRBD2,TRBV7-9,TGTGCCAGCAGCTTAGGGACTAGCGACTACAATGAGCAGTTCTTC,CASSLGTSDYNEQFF
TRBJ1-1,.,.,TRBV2,TGTGCCAGCCAACTCGGCCAGGGGATGCCCACTGAAGCTTTCTTT,CASQLGQGMPTEAFF
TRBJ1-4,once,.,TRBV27,TGTGCCAGCAGTTTGAGGCAATTTAATGAAAAACTGTTTTTT,CASSLRQFNEKLFF
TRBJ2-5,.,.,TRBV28,TGTGCCAGCACCCTAGCGTCTCAAGAGACCCAGTACTTC,CASTLASQETQYF
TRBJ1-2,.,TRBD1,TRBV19,TGTGCCAGTACCAAAAAGGGGACAGGGATTTATGGCTACACCTTC,CASTKKGTGIYGYTF
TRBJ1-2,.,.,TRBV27,TGTGCCAGCAGTTCTAGTTCTGTCTCTCTCTATGGCTACACCTTC,CASSSSSVSLYGYTF
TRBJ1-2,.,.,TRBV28,TGTGCCAGCAAGGAGGTAATAGCACATGGCTACACCTTC,CASKEVIAHGYTF
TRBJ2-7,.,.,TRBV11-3,TGTGCCAGCAGCTCGGACTATACTCTCTCCTACGAGCAGTACTTC,CASSSDYTLSYEQYF
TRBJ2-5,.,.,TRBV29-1,TGCAGCGTTGGGGGGGGCCAAAGAGGGGCCCAGTACTTC,CSVGGGQRGAQYF
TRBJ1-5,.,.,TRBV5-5,TGTGCCAGCAGCTTGGTGACGGGTTATAGCAATCAGCCCCAGCATTTT,CASSLVTGYSNQPQHF
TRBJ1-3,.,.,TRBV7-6,TGTGCCAGCAGCCCAGGGTCCTCTGGAAACACCATATATTTT,CASSPGSSGNTIYF
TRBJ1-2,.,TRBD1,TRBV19,TGTGCCAGTAGCATACCCTTAGCCCAGGGGGTAAGTGGCTACACCTTC,CASSIPLAQGVSGYTF
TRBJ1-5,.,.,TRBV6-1,TGTGCCAGCAGTTCAGATAGCAATCAGCCCCAGCATTTT,CASSSDSNQPQHF
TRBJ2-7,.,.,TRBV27,TGTGCCAGCAGTTTTAGGAGGGCCTACGAGCAGTACTTC,CASSFRRAYEQYF
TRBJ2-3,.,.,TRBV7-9,TGTGCCAGCAGCTCCGGCCGGGACTTCGACACAGATACGCAGTATTTT,CASSSGRDFDTDTQYF
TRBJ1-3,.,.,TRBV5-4,TGTGCCAGCAGCTTAGACAGCCTCTCTGGAAACACCATATATTTT,CASSLDSLSGNTIYF
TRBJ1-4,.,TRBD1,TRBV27,TGTGCCAGCAGAACAGGGGCCCCTAATGAAAAACTGTTTTTT,CASRTGAPNEKLFF
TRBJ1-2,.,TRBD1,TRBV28,TGTGCCAGCAGGGACAGGGGGGTCTATGGCTACACCTTC,CASRDRGVYGYTF
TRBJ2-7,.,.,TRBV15,TGTGCCACCAGCAGAGATCGGGACTCCCAGTACTTC,CATSRDRDSQYF
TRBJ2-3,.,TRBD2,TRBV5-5,TGTGCCAGCAGATATGGACTAGCGGGAGCAGATACGCAGTATTTT,CASRYGLAGADTQYF
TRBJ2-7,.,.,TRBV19,TGTGCCAGTAGTCACTCCTTTGAGCAGTACTTC,CASSHSFEQYF
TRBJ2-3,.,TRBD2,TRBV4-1,TGCGCCAGCAGCCAACTAGCGGGGGGGCCTGGAGATACGCAGTATTTT,CASSQLAGGPGDTQYF
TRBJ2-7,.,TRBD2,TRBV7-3,TGTGCCAGCAGCCCCAGCGGACTAGCGACCCCCTACGAGCAGTACTTC,CASSPSGLATPYEQYF
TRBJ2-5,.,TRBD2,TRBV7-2,TGTGCCAGCAGCTTAGAGGGCGGGGGGTACCAAGAGACCCAGTACTTC,CASSLEGGGYQETQYF